What follows are 4 T cell receptor beta chains derived from one specimen sequenced in a study of T cell repertoires in cytomegalovirus infection. TCRdb reprocessed the reads via MiXCR and lists one record per CDR3 protein. The sample has about 260,000 distinct CDR3 sequences, less than 9.5% seen once; the top ten hold about 15%. The specimen was PBMCs. The receptors were sampled from a human donor in good health (CMV status not recorded). Some clones in this sample may be carry-over from other donors' samples.

In its sample, this clonotype was seen a few times. The V call is TRBV6-2 or TRBV6-3, the J call TRBJ2-6; 11 bases fit TRBD2. The CDR3 extends over 19 amino acids. Germline V gives CDR1 MNHEY, CDR2 SVGEGT. V lost 8 bases, J lost 1 base, and 13 bases stayed unmatched. In nucleotides, the CDR3 is TGTGCCAGCGGATGGATAGGGACTAGCGGTCCTTCTGGGGCCAACGTCCTGACTTTC. Translating it yields CASGWIGTSGPSGANVLTF.

In its sample, this clonotype was seen a few times. The chain carries TRBV9 and TRBJ1-2; 8 bases fit TRBD1. Germline lookup yields CDR1 SGDLS and CDR2 YYNGEE. The CDR3 has 16 residues. Trimming at V came to 2 bases and at J to 7 bases, leaving 13 bases not matched to a gene. Here the CDR3 reads CASSVHPSDRAPGYTF. CDR3 DNA: TGTGCCAGCAGCGTTCACCCCTCGGACAGGGCCCCTGGCTACACCTTC.

This clonotype was picked up many times. The junction departs from the called germline gene at one end, perhaps through a read error. The genes are TRBV10-3 and TRBJ1-5; D is uncertain. Per germline, CDR1 ENHRY and CDR2 SYGVKD. This CDR3 contains 13 residues. The CDR3 DNA is TGTGCCATCAGGGAGTATAGCAATCAGCCCCAGCATTTT. It encodes CAIREYSNQPQHF.

This clonotype was detected many times. Because the CDR3's place on the DNA is in doubt, the DNA is left out and the CDR3 is given as listed by TCRdb. The CDR3 spells CASTDFRGTEAFF. V and J are TRBV27 and TRBJ1-1. The length of the CDR3 is 13 amino acids, counting both ends. Germline CDR1 MNHEY, CDR2 SMNVEV (reference sequence).